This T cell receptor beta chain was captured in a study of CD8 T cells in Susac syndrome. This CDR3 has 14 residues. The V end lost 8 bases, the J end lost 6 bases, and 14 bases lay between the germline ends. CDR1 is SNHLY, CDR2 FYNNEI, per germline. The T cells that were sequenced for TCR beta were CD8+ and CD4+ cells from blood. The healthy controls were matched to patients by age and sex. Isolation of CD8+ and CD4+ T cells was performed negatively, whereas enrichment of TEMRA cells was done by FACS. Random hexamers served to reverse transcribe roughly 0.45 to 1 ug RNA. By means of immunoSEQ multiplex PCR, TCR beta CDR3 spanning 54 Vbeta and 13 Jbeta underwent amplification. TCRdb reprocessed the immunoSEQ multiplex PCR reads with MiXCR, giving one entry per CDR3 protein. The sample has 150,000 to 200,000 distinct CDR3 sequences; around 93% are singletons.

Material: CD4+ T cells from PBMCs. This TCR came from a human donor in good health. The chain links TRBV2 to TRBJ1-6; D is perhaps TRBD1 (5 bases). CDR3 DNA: TGTGCCAGCGTCGGGACCGGCGGTAATTCACCCCTCCACTTT. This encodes CASVGTGGNSPLHF. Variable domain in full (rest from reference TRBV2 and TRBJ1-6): EPEVTQTPSHQVTQMGQEVILRCVPISNHLYFYWYRQILGQKVEFLVSFYNNEISEKSEIFDDQFSVERPDGSNFTLKIRSTKLEDSAMYFCASVGTGGNSPLHFGNGTRLTVT.